Shown below are 26 T cell receptor beta chains from a single sample sequenced in a study of blood T cell repertoires in COVID-19. Here immunoSEQ multiplex PCR was the method, and the copy in TCRdb shows in-frame clones only, minus some. The table includes 350,000 to 450,000 clones, around 87% detected once. Sample: PBMCs or T cells enriched from blood (not recorded which). Source of these receptors: a man between 40 and 49 years old in a cohort exposed to, infected with or recovered from COVID-19 (not recorded which).

This chain uses TRBV10-2 with TRBJ2-7; 10 nucleotides align to TRBD2. Germline CDR1 reads WSHSY; CDR2 reads SAAADI. The CDR3 is 15 amino acids. With 5 bases clipped from V and 0 bases from J, the junction kept 4 bases outside the gene matches. The CDR3 here is CASSYGLADSYEQYF. As DNA, the CDR3 is TGCGCCAGCAGTTATGGACTAGCGGACTCCTACGAGCAGTACTTC.

The CDR3 DNA follows: TGTGCCAGCAGTTTAGGAGGACAGGGGAACACTGAAGCTTTCTTT. Its protein product is CASSLGGQGNTEAFF. The rearrangement joins TRBV27 to TRBJ1-1; TRBD1 matches at 8 bases. The CDR3 is 15 residues long. CDR1 MNHEY and CDR2 SMNVEV come from the germline V gene (reference sequence). After removal of 2 bases from V and 1 base from J, the junction contained 3 bases not matched to a gene.

This clone was observed a few times. The chain is built from TRBV19 and TRBJ1-5; D remains unclear. The CDR3 runs to 13 residues. V lost 5 bases and J 5 bases, leaving 10 bases between the germline ends. Germline V gene lookup returns CDR1 LNHDA and CDR2 SQIVND (reference sequence). In nucleotides, the CDR3 is TGTGCCAGTAGTGCCCACCGCGATCAGCCCCAGCATTTT. Its protein is CASSAHRDQPQHF.

The chain has TRBV7-9 and TRBJ1-5, with D possibly matching TRBD1 (6 bases). The germline V gene encodes CDR1 SEHNR and CDR2 FQNEAQ (reference sequence). This CDR3 region has 12 residues. V lost 5 bases, J lost 8 bases, and 10 bases lay in between. The DNA of the CDR3 is TGTGCCAGCAGCGACAGGCGGGAGCCCCAGCATTTT. Its protein product is CASSDRREPQHF.

V and J are TRBV6-1 and TRBJ1-1; 8 nucleotides align to TRBD1. This CDR3 comprises 16 residues. V lost 1 base, J lost 3 bases, and 7 bases stayed unmatched. The V gene's germline CDR1 is MNHNS and CDR2 SASEGT. As DNA, the CDR3 is TGTGCCAGCAGTGAAGGGACAGGGAAGGGTCACACTGAAGCTTTCTTT. This gives the protein CASSEGTGKGHTEAFF.

In this sample, this clone turned up a few times. The chain joins TRBV3-1 (or the pseudogene TRBV3-2) to TRBJ2-2; the match to TRBD1 covers 10 bases. The CDR3 is 15 amino acids. Germline CDR1 LGHDT, CDR2 YNNKEL (reference sequence). With V trimmed by 3 bases and J by 6 bases, 4 bases remained unmatched. This CDR3 reads CASSHGTGESGELFF. DNA for the CDR3: TGTGCCAGCAGCCACGGGACAGGGGAATCCGGGGAGCTGTTTTTT.

The rearrangement links TRBV7-2 to TRBJ1-1; D unresolved. Germline CDR1 and CDR2: SGHTA and FQGNSA. The CDR3 is made up of 13 amino acids. V was trimmed by 5 bases and J by 1 base, leaving 8 bases between them. CDR3 DNA sequence: TGTGCCAGCAGCGGTCACAGGAACACTGAAGCTTTCTTT. It codes for CASSGHRNTEAFF.

The genes are TRBV2 and TRBJ1-6; D is ambiguous. CDR1 and CDR2 (germline): SNHLY, FYNNEI. The ends were cut back, 7 bases at V and 8 bases at J, with 12 bases in the middle. The CDR3 is 13 amino acids. The CDR3 DNA reads as TGTGCCAGCATGGCAGGCATACATTCACCCCTCCACTTT. This sequence encodes CASMAGIHSPLHF.

This sequence joins TRBV19 and TRBJ2-7; D is unresolved. Germline CDR1 LNHDA, CDR2 SQIVND (reference sequence). V lost 8 bases to trimming and J lost 0 bases, with 11 bases between them. The CDR3 is 13 amino acids. CDR3 region: CASGRDTSYEQYF. The CDR3 region has the DNA TGTGCCAGTGGCCGAGACACCTCCTACGAGCAGTACTTC.

The genes are TRBV2 and TRBJ1-5, with 7 bases fitting TRBD1. Germline V gene data show CDR1 as SNHLY and CDR2 as FYNNEI. Germline trimming cut 5 bases from V and 6 bases from J; bases unmatched to any gene: 13. This CDR3 region has 16 residues. The CDR3 bases are TGTGCCAGCAGTAGACGACAGGGAAATTCCGTTCAGCCCCAGCATTTT. Amino acids: CASSRRQGNSVQPQHF.

The chain joins TRBV28 to TRBJ1-1; D perhaps matches TRBD1 (6 bases). This CDR3 spans 14 amino acids. With 4 bases removed from V and 2 bases from J, the gap between germline ends came to 11 bases. Germline CDR1 MDHEN, CDR2 SYDVKM. The CDR3 region is CASSWGQLNTEAFF. The CDR3 nucleotides are TGTGCCAGCAGTTGGGGGCAGCTAAACACTGAAGCTTTCTTT. Supplemented by reference TRBV28 and TRBJ1-1, the full variable domain reads DVKVTQSSRYLVKRTGEKVFLECVQDMDHENMFWYRQDPGLGLRLIYFSYDVKMKEKGDIPEGYSVSREKKERFSLILESASTNQTSMYLCASSWGQLNTEAFFGQGTRLTVV.

The rearrangement uses TRBV6-2 or TRBV6-3 and TRBJ2-7, with 9 bases fitting TRBD1. Germline V gives CDR1 MNHEY, CDR2 SVGEGT. The CDR3 contains 15 residues. Trimming cost V 4 bases and J 3 bases; bases outside gene matches: 7. The CDR3 loop is CASSFQPGQGYEQYF. CDR3 sequence (DNA): TGTGCCAGCAGTTTCCAACCGGGACAGGGCTACGAGCAGTACTTC.

This chain links TRBV5-1 with TRBJ2-3, with TRBD2 matching over 10 bases. V lost 2 bases and J lost 0; bases outside the gene matches: 6. The CDR3 runs 17 residues. Germline-derived CDR1 and CDR2 are SGHRS and YFSETQ. This CDR3 is CASSFLPSGSSTDTQYF. In nucleotides, the CDR3 is TGCGCCAGCAGCTTTCTTCCTAGCGGGAGTAGCACAGATACGCAGTATTTT.

This chain links TRBV28 with TRBJ1-5, with 7 nucleotides matching TRBD1. CDR3 length: 14 amino acids. Losses at the gene ends were 4 bases for V and 6 bases for J; bases not matched to a gene: 6. CDR1 is MDHEN, CDR2 SYDVKM, per germline. The CDR3: CASSSEGAVQPQHF. In nucleotides, the CDR3 is TGTGCCAGCAGTTCGGAGGGGGCCGTTCAGCCCCAGCATTTT.

The chain joins TRBV7-9 to TRBJ2-1; 9 bases agree with TRBD1. Germline V lookup: CDR1 SEHNR, CDR2 FQNEAQ (reference sequence). The CDR3 loop spans 15 amino acids. Germline trimming cut 1 base from V and 7 bases from J; bases unmatched to any gene: 5. The CDR3 protein is CASSLGGQGRNEQFF. The CDR3 coding sequence is TGTGCCAGCAGCTTAGGAGGACAGGGGAGGAATGAGCAGTTCTTC.

The rearrangement joins TRBV6-1 to TRBJ2-4; tentative D call: TRBD2 (6 bases). The V end lost 0 bases, the J end lost 5 bases, and 8 bases lay between the germline ends. This CDR3 comprises 14 residues. In germline, CDR1 is MNHNS, CDR2 SASEGT. CDR3 sequence (DNA): TGTGCCAGCAGTGAAGCCGGGACTGAAAACATTCAGTACTTC. Encoded protein: CASSEAGTENIQYF.

This chain links TRBV7-2 with TRBJ2-7; no definite D call. Germline V gives CDR1 SGHTA, CDR2 FQGNSA. The CDR3 is 14 amino acids. Trimming left V 1 base short and J 3 bases short, with 10 bases between. The CDR3 DNA reads as TGTGCCAGCAGCTTAGGGAGTATAGGCTACGAGCAGTACTTC. Its translation is CASSLGSIGYEQYF.

This chain uses TRBV5-6 with TRBJ2-1; D remains unclear. The CDR3 sequence is 13 residues long. Trimming removed 1 base at V and 7 bases at J, with 9 bases between. The germline gives CDR1 SGHDT, CDR2 YYEEEE. The CDR3 loop reads CASSLPVGNEQFF. CDR3 DNA: TGTGCCAGCAGCTTGCCTGTCGGGAATGAGCAGTTCTTC.

This clone was found a few times. The rearrangement uses TRBV19 and TRBJ2-7, with TRBD1 matching 7 bases. The CDR3 extends over 13 amino acids. Germline CDR1 is LNHDA and CDR2 is SQIVND (reference sequence). The V and J ends lost 1 base and 3 bases, in that order; junction bases with no gene match: 0. The DNA of the CDR3 is TGTGCCAGTAGTATAGCAGGGGGCTACGAGCAGTACTTC. Amino acid sequence: CASSIAGGYEQYF.

This clone was counted a few times. The V gene is TRBV18, the J gene TRBJ2-7; 7 bases fit TRBD2. The CDR3 is 15 amino acids. The ends lost 0 bases at V and 6 bases at J; junction bases unmatched: 8. The germline CDR1 and CDR2 sequences are KGHSH and LQKENI. The DNA for the CDR3 is TGTGCCAGCTCACCACCGGTTGGCGGGAGTGGCGAGCAGTACTTC. Encoded protein: CASSPPVGGSGEQYF.

The chain links TRBV6-5 to TRBJ2-7, with D maybe TRBD1 (6 bases). The V gene lost 5 bases and the J gene lost 1 base, with 12 bases spanning the gap. Per the germline V gene, CDR1 is MNHEY and CDR2 is SVGAGI. CDR3 size: 14 residues. CDR3 in amino acids: CASSSQQGSYEQYF. For the CDR3, the DNA is TGTGCCAGCAGTAGCCAACAGGGTTCCTACGAGCAGTACTTC.

To note about this clone: This CDR3 is also generated by other DNA sequences in the sample. J is TRBJ1-2 and V is TRBV5-1; weak D call: TRBD1 (6 bases). In germline, CDR1 is SGHRS, CDR2 YFSETQ. V was trimmed by 3 bases and J by 2 bases, leaving 11 bases between them. CDR3 length: 14 amino acids. The CDR3 bases are TGCGCCAGCAGCTCACAGGGATCCAACTATGGCTACACCTTC. Translation: CASSSQGSNYGYTF.

The V and J genes are TRBV5-1 and TRBJ2-2; tentatively, D is TRBD1 (5 bases). CDR1 is SGHRS, CDR2 YFSETQ, per germline. The CDR3 loop spans 15 amino acids. V lost 0 bases and J 4 bases, leaving 10 bases between the germline ends. This CDR3 is CASSLAQVGTGELFF. The DNA of the CDR3 is TGCGCCAGCAGCTTGGCACAGGTGGGCACCGGGGAGCTGTTTTTT.

This rearrangement joins TRBV2 to TRBJ1-5, with unresolved D. Germline CDR1 reads SNHLY; CDR2 reads FYNNEI. The CDR3 totals 14 residues. V was pared by 3 bases and J by 2 bases, with 8 bases between. The CDR3 loop reads CASSEVGGNQPQHF. CDR3 bases: TGTGCCAGCAGTGAGGTCGGGGGCAATCAGCCCCAGCATTTT.

The rearrangement links TRBV7-9 to TRBJ2-5; D call uncertain. V lost 4 bases to trimming and J lost 4 bases, with 4 bases between them. Germline CDR1 SEHNR, CDR2 FQNEAQ (reference sequence). The CDR3 has 11 amino acids. The CDR3 coding sequence is TGTGCCAGCAGCTATATAGAGACCCAGTACTTC. Protein: CASSYIETQYF.

In regard to this clone: The sample holds other DNA sequences that translate to the same CDR3. The CDR3 is CASEGYYGYTF. The CDR3 DNA reads as TGTGCCAGCGAGGGCTACTATGGCTACACCTTC. The rearrangement links TRBV11-3 to TRBJ1-2; the D is unclear. The V and J ends lost 8 bases and 3 bases respectively, with 7 bases between them. CDR1 SGHNT and CDR2 YENEEA come from the germline V gene. The CDR3 totals 11 residues.